The present T cell receptor (beta chain) was sequenced within a study of vaccination and CD4 T cells after COVID-19 (dated by TCRdb to the early 2020s). Describing the broader study: SARS-CoV-2 positivity had been established in the convalescent patients by nasal swab PCR, and mild disease was recorded in roughly 9 of these patients and severe disease in one. Six males and four females were included in the convalescent cohort, with two Hispanic individuals, seven Caucasians, two Asians and one multiracial person represented. Each participant got two doses of either the Pfizer-BioNTech BNT162b2 vaccine (n=8) or the Moderna mRNA-1273 vaccine (n=2). Post-COVID blood samples from convalescent patients were collected a median of around 100 days after diagnosis, with a range of about 35 to 180 days. Post-vaccine blood samples were obtained a median of roughly 75 days after the second vaccine dose, with a range of about 13 to 241 days. Overlapping spike peptide pools from SARS-CoV-2 and from the common cold coronaviruses HCoV-NL63, HCoV-OC43 and HCoV-229E were used as culture stimuli. Control cultures received a CEFX viral epitope pool as the positive control, an HIV-1 Nef peptide pool as the negative control, or no peptide. In 9 to 11 COVID-19 convalescent patients and a handful of infection-naive healthy vaccine recipients, researchers compared the spike-specific CD4+ TCR repertoire from before mRNA vaccination with the repertoire from after.

The receptor library was made with PCR. DNA from cultured CD4+ T cells underwent TCR sequencing with the Oncomine TCR Beta short-read assay at the Johns Hopkins FTIC core. The QIAamp micro DNA kit was used to extract genomic DNA from the cultured CD4+ T cells. Oncomine TCR Beta libraries from cultured CD4+ T cells were pooled using unique dual indexes and sequenced on an Illumina iSeq 100. Turning to the authors' computational methods: Non-productive sequences were removed, and CDR3s that did not start with C, did not end with F or W, or were shorter than 7 amino acids were discarded. Antigen-specific clonotypes were identified with the MANAFEST web application by comparing peptide-stimulated wells with reference and other culture wells. For a clone to be called positive, the clone needed an FDR below 0.05, an odds ratio above 5, and a productive frequency above 0.1% in at least two of three replicate wells. A clonotype was classed as cross-reactive if the clonotype showed significant expansion both in SARS-CoV-2 spike wells and in at least one common cold coronavirus spike condition. Similarity between CDR3 sequences was evaluated in R version 3.6.1 using Levenshtein distances (stringdist) and unrooted phylogenetic trees (ape). The public reads were quality trimmed at Q25 with fastp and then assembled into clones with MiXCR by TCRdb, keeping productive beta chains. CDR3 protein duplicates are merged, each entry listing the most common genes and DNA. The authors' filters were not applied to this entry. In all, the sample holds approximately 14,000 distinct CDR3 sequences, and around 70% of those were seen once. Approximately 11% of the sample is in the top ten clones.

As to this clonotype: It has no known antigen specificity. No quality values exist for individual bases; no much larger clone is one base distant.

Trimming takes 3 bases off V and 3 bases off J; junction bases not matched to a gene: 2. CDR3 length: 14 amino acids, cysteine to phenylalanine. Just CDR3 DNA is preserved here, 42 bases in frame from base 1. The germline V gene encodes CDR1 KGHSH and CDR2 LQKENI. In light of the paper, this sample's treatment or condition label describes: roughly ten-day PBMC culture with coronavirus spike peptide pools or control peptides (ViraFEST assay). The ViraFEST assay was used in the study, in which antigen-specific T cells were expanded with peptide pools and expanded clonotypes were subsequently identified by TCR sequencing. The positive SARS-CoV-2 PCR tests of the convalescent patients were dated from March to December 2020, before the Alpha, Beta and Delta variants emerged in the United States. Each well held roughly 2.2 million PBMCs cultured in IMDM containing about 5% human AB serum and approximately 9.6 IU/ml IL-2, with 9 to 10 ug/ml peptide pools added. Half of the culture medium was replaced with fresh IL-2-containing medium on days 3 and 7. CD4+ T cells were isolated after approximately ten days of culture through negative selection using the EasySep CD4+ T cell isolation kit. Ficoll-Paque Plus gradient centrifugation was used to isolate PBMCs from whole blood, and the isolated PBMCs were then either used fresh or cryopreserved at -140C. In general, triplicate wells were set up for every culture condition.

General findings and caveats noted by the study authors: The median count of SARS-CoV-2-reactive clonotypes went up from around 23 after infection to a few dozen after vaccination, although the change was not significant. Of the vaccine-specific clones found in convalescent patients, nearly all (304 of 307) were mono-reactive for SARS-CoV-2 spike instead of being cross-reactive with common cold coronaviruses. Among the post-vaccine SARS-CoV-2-reactive clones in convalescent patients, a median roughly 85% showed up only after vaccination, which suggests vaccine-specific priming. The study included relatively few convalescent patients and did not analyze early timepoints after natural infection.

This receptor was identified in a human donor who had recovered from COVID-19. The sequenced sample was CD4+ T cells from blood, cultured in vitro. The chain is made from TRBV18 and TRBJ1-5, and 7 bases in between align with TRBD1. The CDR3 region has the sequence CASSPGQNNQPQHF. The nucleotide sequence reads TGTGCCAGCTCACCGGGACAGAACAATCAGCCCCAGCATTTT.